These T cell receptor beta chains were read from a single sample in a study of regulatory T cells in long-lasting Graves disease. TCRdb independently ran MiXCR on the multiplex PCR reads; one entry per CDR3 protein. The sample carries 700,000 or so distinct CDR3 sequences, around 30% recorded once. Sequencing used peripheral blood mononuclear cells (PBMCs), obtained when the disease was refractory, from a patient treated with antithyroid drugs. These receptors were taken from a female donor with Graves disease. Both conserved end residues are part of each CDR3. A D gene is named only where the DNA matches it firmly. Expanded clones are given a class, and other clones once, few, many or no size at all.

clone_size: many
d_call: TRBD1
v_call: TRBV28
j_call: TRBJ1-2
cdr3_nt: TGTGCCAGCAGTCCGGGACAGCCAGTTCACTATGGCTACACCTTC
cdr3_aa: CASSPGQPVHYGYTF

clone_size: few
d_call: TRBD2
v_call: TRBV5-1
j_call: TRBJ2-7
cdr3_nt: TGCGCCAGCAGCCCCCAAGCGGGAGGGCCTGGTGAGCAGTACTTC
cdr3_aa: CASSPQAGGPGEQYF

clone_size: .
d_call: .
v_call: TRBV29-1
j_call: TRBJ1-1
cdr3_nt: TGCAGCGTTTACGGGTTTGAAGCTTTCTTT
cdr3_aa: CSVYGFEAFF

clone_size: .
d_call: .
v_call: TRBV12-3/TRBV12-4
j_call: TRBJ1-2
cdr3_nt: TGTGCCAGCACCACGAGGTCCCGGGGCTACACCTTC
cdr3_aa: CASTTRSRGYTF

clone_size: few
d_call: TRBD1
v_call: TRBV5-1
j_call: TRBJ1-4
cdr3_nt: TGCGCCAGCAGCTGGGGACAGGGGGCAACTAATGAAAAACTGTTTTTT
cdr3_aa: CASSWGQGATNEKLFF

clone_size: few
d_call: TRBD1
v_call: TRBV20-1
j_call: TRBJ2-7
cdr3_nt: TGCAGTGCTAGCAAGACAGGGAAGGAGCAGTACTTC
cdr3_aa: CSASKTGKEQYF

clone_size: many
d_call: .
v_call: TRBV12-3/TRBV12-4
j_call: TRBJ1-1
cdr3_nt: TGTGCCAGCAGTTTAATCTCGTCAGCTTTCTTT
cdr3_aa: CASSLISSAFF

clone_size: many
d_call: .
v_call: TRBV27
j_call: TRBJ1-1
cdr3_nt: TGTGCCAGCAGGGAGGTAGGCAGTTTCAACACTGAAGCTTTCTTT
cdr3_aa: CASREVGSFNTEAFF

clone_size: .
d_call: .
v_call: TRBV2
j_call: TRBJ2-1
cdr3_nt: TGTGCCAGCAAAGTCGGTATTGAGCAGTTCTTC
cdr3_aa: CASKVGIEQFF

clone_size: .
d_call: TRBD1
v_call: TRBV6-1
j_call: TRBJ1-5
cdr3_nt: TGTGCCAGCATGTCGGGACAGGGCCCGAATGGGGGCAATCAGCCCCAGCATTTT
cdr3_aa: CASMSGQGPNGGNQPQHF

clone_size: .
d_call: TRBD2
v_call: TRBV29-1
j_call: TRBJ2-5
cdr3_nt: TGCGGGGGCCTGGGACTAGCGGGAGTACGTCAAGAGACCCAGTACTTC
cdr3_aa: CGGLGLAGVRQETQYF

clone_size: .
d_call: .
v_call: TRBV6-2/TRBV6-3
j_call: TRBJ1-2
cdr3_nt: TGTGCCAGCAGTTACTCGGACGGCTTTGTGACCTTC
cdr3_aa: CASSYSDGFVTF

clone_size: .
d_call: .
v_call: TRBV5-1
j_call: TRBJ1-1
cdr3_nt: TGCGCCAGCAGCCTGGGACAAGGTCTCCACACTGAAGCTTTCTTT
cdr3_aa: CASSLGQGLHTEAFF

clone_size: few
d_call: TRBD1
v_call: TRBV20-1
j_call: TRBJ2-5
cdr3_nt: TGCAGTGCCCAAACCCCCCGACAGGGAAGGCCAGAGACCCAGTACTTC
cdr3_aa: CSAQTPRQGRPETQYF

clone_size: .
d_call: .
v_call: TRBV12-5
j_call: TRBJ1-4
cdr3_nt: TGTGCTAGTGGTTTTAAGGCTAATGAAAAACTGTTTTTT
cdr3_aa: CASGFKANEKLFF

clone_size: few
d_call: .
v_call: TRBV7-9
j_call: TRBJ1-2
cdr3_nt: TGTGCCAGCAGCTTAGGGGCTGTGAACTATGGCTACACCTTC
cdr3_aa: CASSLGAVNYGYTF

clone_size: few
d_call: TRBD1
v_call: TRBV7-6
j_call: TRBJ1-5
cdr3_nt: TGTGCCAGCAGCTTAGATACCAACGACAGGGGTAATCAGCCCCAGCATTTT
cdr3_aa: CASSLDTNDRGNQPQHF

clone_size: few
d_call: TRBD1
v_call: TRBV11-2
j_call: TRBJ1-3
cdr3_nt: TGTGCCAGCAGCTTAGGACTTGGACAGGGGGCGCGTGGAAACACCATATATTTT
cdr3_aa: CASSLGLGQGARGNTIYF

clone_size: .
d_call: .
v_call: TRBV7-9
j_call: TRBJ1-5
cdr3_nt: TGTGCCAGCAGCTCGACGGACTCTCATAGCAATCAGCCCCAGCATTTT
cdr3_aa: CASSSTDSHSNQPQHF

clone_size: .
d_call: TRBD2
v_call: TRBV7-3
j_call: TRBJ2-2
cdr3_nt: TGTGCCAGCAGCTCGACTAGCGGAAACACCGGGGAGCTGTTTTTT
cdr3_aa: CASSSTSGNTGELFF

clone_size: once
d_call: .
v_call: TRBV18
j_call: TRBJ2-2
cdr3_nt: TGTGCCAGCTCACCAAACCGTGGGACACGGTCGAACACCGGGGAGCTGTTTTTT
cdr3_aa: CASSPNRGTRSNTGELFF

clone_size: few
d_call: TRBD1
v_call: TRBV12-3/TRBV12-4
j_call: TRBJ2-7
cdr3_nt: TGTGCCAGCAGCGGGACAGGTGGTTCTTGCGAGCAGTACTTC
cdr3_aa: CASSGTGGSCEQYF

clone_size: .
d_call: TRBD2
v_call: TRBV25-1
j_call: TRBJ2-2
cdr3_nt: TGTGCCAGCAGTAAACCCGGGACTAGGGGCACCGGGGAGCTGTTTTTT
cdr3_aa: CASSKPGTRGTGELFF

clone_size: .
d_call: TRBD1
v_call: TRBV3-1
j_call: TRBJ1-2
cdr3_nt: TGTACCAGCAGCCGGGGACAGCTGAACTATGGCTACACCTTC
cdr3_aa: CTSSRGQLNYGYTF

clone_size: .
d_call: .
v_call: TRBV29-1
j_call: TRBJ2-5
cdr3_nt: TGCAGCGCTGCGGCTTCCCCGTACCAAGAGACCCAGTACTTC
cdr3_aa: CSAAASPYQETQYF

clone_size: many
d_call: .
v_call: TRBV2
j_call: TRBJ1-5
cdr3_nt: TGTGCCAGCAGTGAAACATTTAGCAATCAGCCCCAGCATTTT
cdr3_aa: CASSETFSNQPQHF

clone_size: .
d_call: .
v_call: TRBV20-1
j_call: TRBJ1-2
cdr3_nt: TGCAGTGCCCCCCCTGGCTACACCTTC
cdr3_aa: CSAPPGYTF

clone_size: .
d_call: .
v_call: TRBV4-2
j_call: TRBJ2-7
cdr3_nt: TGTGCCAGCAGCCAAGTGGGGTCGGGGACGGGCGAGCAGTACTTC
cdr3_aa: CASSQVGSGTGEQYF

clone_size: few
d_call: .
v_call: TRBV29-1
j_call: TRBJ2-7
cdr3_nt: TGCAGCGTTGGGACTTTCAGTGGGGGGGAGCAGTACTTC
cdr3_aa: CSVGTFSGGEQYF

clone_size: .
d_call: .
v_call: TRBV10-2
j_call: TRBJ2-7
cdr3_nt: TGCGCCAGCAACAGGGTAGGGAACTACGAGCAGTACTTC
cdr3_aa: CASNRVGNYEQYF

clone_size: .
d_call: .
v_call: TRBV11-1
j_call: TRBJ1-1
cdr3_nt: TGTGCCAGCAGCCCACTCCTCACAGGGAATATGAACACTGAAGCTTTCTTT
cdr3_aa: CASSPLLTGNMNTEAFF

clone_size: many
d_call: TRBD1
v_call: TRBV12-3/TRBV12-4
j_call: TRBJ1-4
cdr3_nt: TGTGCCAGCAGCCCGGGACAGTTTAATGAAAAACTGTTTTTT
cdr3_aa: CASSPGQFNEKLFF

clone_size: many
d_call: .
v_call: TRBV2
j_call: TRBJ2-5
cdr3_nt: TGTGCCAGCTCCTTAGAGACCCAGTACTTC
cdr3_aa: CASSLETQYF

clone_size: few
d_call: .
v_call: TRBV11-2
j_call: TRBJ2-7
cdr3_nt: TGTGCCAGCAGCTTTGGTGACGTCAACTACGAGCAGTACTTC
cdr3_aa: CASSFGDVNYEQYF

clone_size: few
d_call: .
v_call: TRBV9
j_call: TRBJ1-1
cdr3_nt: TGTGCCAGCAGCGTAGCGAGTTCGGGGGACACTGAAGCTTTCTTT
cdr3_aa: CASSVASSGDTEAFF

clone_size: few
d_call: .
v_call: TRBV29-1
j_call: TRBJ2-7
cdr3_nt: TGCAGCGTTGAATCCGGGGGCTACGAGCAGTACTTC
cdr3_aa: CSVESGGYEQYF

clone_size: few
d_call: .
v_call: TRBV18
j_call: TRBJ2-2
cdr3_nt: TGTGCCAGCTCACCAACAGCCGACGGGACCGGGGAGCTGTTTTTT
cdr3_aa: CASSPTADGTGELFF